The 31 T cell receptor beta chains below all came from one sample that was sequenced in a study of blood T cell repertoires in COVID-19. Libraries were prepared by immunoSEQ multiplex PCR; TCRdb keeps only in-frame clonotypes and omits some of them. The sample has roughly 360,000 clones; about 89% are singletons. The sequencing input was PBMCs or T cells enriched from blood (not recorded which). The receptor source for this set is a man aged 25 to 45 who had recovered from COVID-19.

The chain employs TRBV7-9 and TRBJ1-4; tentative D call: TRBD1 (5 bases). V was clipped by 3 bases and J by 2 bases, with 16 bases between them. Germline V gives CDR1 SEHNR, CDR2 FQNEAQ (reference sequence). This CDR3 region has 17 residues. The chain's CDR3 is CASSFLPPEGTNEKLFF. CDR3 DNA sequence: TGTGCCAGCAGCTTTTTGCCCCCGGAGGGGACTAATGAAAAACTGTTTTTT.

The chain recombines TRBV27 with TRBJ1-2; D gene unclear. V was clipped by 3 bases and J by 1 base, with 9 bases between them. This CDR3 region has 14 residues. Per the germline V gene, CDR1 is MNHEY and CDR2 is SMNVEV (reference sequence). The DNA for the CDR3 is TGTGCCAGCAGTTTCTTAGGAGGTAACTATGGCTACACCTTC. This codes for CASSFLGGNYGYTF.

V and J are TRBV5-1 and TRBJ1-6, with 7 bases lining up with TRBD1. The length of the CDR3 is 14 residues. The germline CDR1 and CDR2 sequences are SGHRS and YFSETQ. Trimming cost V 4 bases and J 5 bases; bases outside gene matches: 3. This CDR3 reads CASSPGQDNSPLHF. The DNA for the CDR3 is TGCGCCAGCAGCCCTGGACAGGATAATTCACCCCTCCACTTT.

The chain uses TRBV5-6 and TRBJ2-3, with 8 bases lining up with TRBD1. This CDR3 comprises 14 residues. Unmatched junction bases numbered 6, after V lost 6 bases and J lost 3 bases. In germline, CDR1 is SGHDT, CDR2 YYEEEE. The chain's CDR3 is CASTWTGRTDTQYF. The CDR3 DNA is TGTGCCAGCACCTGGACAGGGAGGACAGATACGCAGTATTTT.

The CDR3 protein is CASSPSLGNEQYF. The CDR3 DNA reads as TGTGCCAGCAGTCCCTCACTGGGCAACGAGCAGTACTTC. The genes are TRBV12-3 or TRBV12-4 and TRBJ2-7; D not certain. The CDR3 consists of 13 residues. V lost 5 bases to trimming and J lost 5 bases, with 13 bases between them.

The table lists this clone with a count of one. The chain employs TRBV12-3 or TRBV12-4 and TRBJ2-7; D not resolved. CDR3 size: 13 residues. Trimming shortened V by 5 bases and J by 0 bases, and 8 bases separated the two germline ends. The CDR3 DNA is TGTGCCAGCAGTAAGCCAAGCTCCTACGAGCAGTACTTC. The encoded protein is CASSKPSSYEQYF.

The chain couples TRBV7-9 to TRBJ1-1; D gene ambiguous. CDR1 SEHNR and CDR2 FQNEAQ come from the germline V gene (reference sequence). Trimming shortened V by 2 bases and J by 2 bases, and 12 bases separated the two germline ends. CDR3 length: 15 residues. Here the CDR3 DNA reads TGTGCCAGCAGCTTATTACTCAGCGACAACACTGAAGCTTTCTTT. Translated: CASSLLLSDNTEAFF. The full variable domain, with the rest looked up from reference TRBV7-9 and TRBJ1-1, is DTGVSQNPRHKITKRGQNVTFRCDPISEHNRLYWYRQTLGQGPEFLTYFQNEAQLEKSRLLSDRFSAERPKGSFSTLEIQRTEQGDSAMYLCASSLLLSDNTEAFFGQGTRLTVV.

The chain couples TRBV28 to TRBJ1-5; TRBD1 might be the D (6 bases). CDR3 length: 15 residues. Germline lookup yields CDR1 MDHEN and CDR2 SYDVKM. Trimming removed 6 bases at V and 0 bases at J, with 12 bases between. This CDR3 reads CASSSTGNSNQPQHF. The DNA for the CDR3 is TGTGCCAGCAGCTCAACAGGGAATAGCAATCAGCCCCAGCATTTT. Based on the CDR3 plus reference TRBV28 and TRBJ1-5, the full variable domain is DVKVTQSSRYLVKRTGEKVFLECVQDMDHENMFWYRQDPGLGLRLIYFSYDVKMKEKGDIPEGYSVSREKKERFSLILESASTNQTSMYLCASSSTGNSNQPQHFGDGTRLSIL.

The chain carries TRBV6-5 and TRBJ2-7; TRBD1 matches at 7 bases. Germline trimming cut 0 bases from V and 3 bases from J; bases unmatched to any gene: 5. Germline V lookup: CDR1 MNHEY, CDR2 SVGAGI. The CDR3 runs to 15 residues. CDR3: CASSYSGGESYEQYF. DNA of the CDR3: TGTGCCAGCAGTTACTCAGGGGGCGAGAGCTACGAGCAGTACTTC.

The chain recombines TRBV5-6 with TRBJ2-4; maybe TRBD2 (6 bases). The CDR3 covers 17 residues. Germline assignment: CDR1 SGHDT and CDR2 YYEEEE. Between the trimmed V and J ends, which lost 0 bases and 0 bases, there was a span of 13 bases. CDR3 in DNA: TGTGCCAGCAGCTTGGTAGGGTCCGGGGGAGCCAAAAACATTCAGTACTTC. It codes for CASSLVGSGGAKNIQYF.

CDR3 sequence reads: CASSGGQESYGYTF. CDR3 nucleotides: TGTGCCAGCAGCGGGGGACAGGAAAGCTATGGCTACACCTTC. This rearrangement joins TRBV7-9 to TRBJ1-2, with 8 bases that match TRBD1. The CDR3 runs to 14 residues. V was clipped by 5 bases and J by 4 bases; unmatched bases: 6. Germline V CDR1 and CDR2: SEHNR, FQNEAQ (reference sequence).

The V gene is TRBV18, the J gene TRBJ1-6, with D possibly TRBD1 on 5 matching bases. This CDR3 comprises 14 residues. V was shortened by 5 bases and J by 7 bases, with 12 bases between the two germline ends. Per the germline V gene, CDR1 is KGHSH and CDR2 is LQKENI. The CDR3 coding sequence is TGTGCCAGCTCAGCCCAGGAGGGGAATTCACCCCTCCACTTT. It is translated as CASSAQEGNSPLHF. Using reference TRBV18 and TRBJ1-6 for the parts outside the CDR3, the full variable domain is NAGVMQNPRHLVRRRGQEARLRCSPMKGHSHVYWYRQLPEEGLKFMVYLQKENIIDESGMPKERFSAEFPKEGPSILRIQQVVRGDSAAYFCASSAQEGNSPLHFGNGTRLTVT.

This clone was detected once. CDR3 residues: CASSKDRDEHTEAFF. Written as DNA, the CDR3 is TGTGCCAGCAGCAAGGACAGGGATGAGCACACTGAAGCTTTCTTT. This sequence joins TRBV21-1 and TRBJ1-1; the listed D gene, TRBD1, was not tested against the DNA. TRBV21-1 is a pseudogene. This CDR3 region has 15 residues.

Here the CDR3 DNA reads TGTGCCAGCAGCTTAGGGGTGACTAGCGGGCGGCAAGAGACCCAGTACTTC. Its protein is CASSLGVTSGRQETQYF. The rearrangement uses TRBV7-2 and TRBJ2-5, with 10 bases aligning to TRBD2. CDR3 size: 17 residues. V shed 1 base and J 2 bases; nucleotides not matched to a gene: 7. CDR1 SGHTA and CDR2 FQGNSA come from the germline V gene.

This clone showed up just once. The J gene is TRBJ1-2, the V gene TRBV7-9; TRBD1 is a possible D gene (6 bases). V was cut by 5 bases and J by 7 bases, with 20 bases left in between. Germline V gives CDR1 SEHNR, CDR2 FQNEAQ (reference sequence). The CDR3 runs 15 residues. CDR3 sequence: CASSAPAGEYSGYTF. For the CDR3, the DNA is TGTGCCAGCAGCGCCCCGGCAGGGGAATATAGTGGCTACACCTTC.

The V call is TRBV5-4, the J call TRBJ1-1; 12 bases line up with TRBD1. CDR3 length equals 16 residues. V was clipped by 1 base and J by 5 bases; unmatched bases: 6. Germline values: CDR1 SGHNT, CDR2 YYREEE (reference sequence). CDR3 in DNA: TGTGCCAGCAGCTTGCCGGGACAGGGGGCAAAAACTGAAGCTTTCTTT. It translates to CASSLPGQGAKTEAFF.

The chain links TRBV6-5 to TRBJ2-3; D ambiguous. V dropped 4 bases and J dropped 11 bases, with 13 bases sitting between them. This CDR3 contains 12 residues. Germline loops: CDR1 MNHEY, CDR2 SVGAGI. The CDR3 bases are TGTGCCAGCAGTTCCGCTCAGAACCAGCAGTATTTT. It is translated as CASSSAQNQQYF.

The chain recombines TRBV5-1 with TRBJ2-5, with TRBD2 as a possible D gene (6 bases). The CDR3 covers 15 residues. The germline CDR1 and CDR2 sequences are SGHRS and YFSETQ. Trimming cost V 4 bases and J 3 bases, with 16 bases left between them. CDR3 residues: CASSPRELTKETQYF. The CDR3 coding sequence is TGCGCCAGCAGCCCCCGGGAGCTAACTAAAGAGACCCAGTACTTC.

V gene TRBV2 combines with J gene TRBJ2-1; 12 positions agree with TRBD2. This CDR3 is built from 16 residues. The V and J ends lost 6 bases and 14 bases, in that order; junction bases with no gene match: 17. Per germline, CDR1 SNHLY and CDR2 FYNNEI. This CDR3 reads CASRGQSLLAGGGEFF. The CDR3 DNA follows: TGTGCCAGCAGGGGACAATCTTTACTAGCGGGGGGTGGTGAGTTCTTC.

The CDR3 sequence is CASSLTLRGSDTQYF. The DNA for the CDR3 is TGTGCCAGCAGCCTTACTCTAAGGGGGTCGGATACGCAGTATTTT. V gene TRBV7-9 combines with J gene TRBJ2-3; TRBD1 might be the D (6 bases). Germline V lookup: CDR1 SEHNR, CDR2 FQNEAQ (reference sequence). Trimming cost V 5 bases and J 6 bases, with 18 bases left between them. The CDR3 is 15 residues long.

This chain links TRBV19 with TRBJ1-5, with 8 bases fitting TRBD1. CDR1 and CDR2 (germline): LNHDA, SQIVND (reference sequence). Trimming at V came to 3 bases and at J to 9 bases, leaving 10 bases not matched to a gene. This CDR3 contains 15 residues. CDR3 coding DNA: TGTGCCAGTAGTATTGGGGACAGGATCGCGGGGCCCCAGCATTTT. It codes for CASSIGDRIAGPQHF.

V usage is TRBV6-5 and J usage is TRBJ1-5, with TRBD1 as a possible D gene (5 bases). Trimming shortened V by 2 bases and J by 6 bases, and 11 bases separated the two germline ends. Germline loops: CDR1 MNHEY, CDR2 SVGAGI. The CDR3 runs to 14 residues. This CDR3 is CASSYGQGSQPQHF. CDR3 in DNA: TGTGCCAGCAGTTACGGGCAGGGAAGTCAGCCCCAGCATTTT.

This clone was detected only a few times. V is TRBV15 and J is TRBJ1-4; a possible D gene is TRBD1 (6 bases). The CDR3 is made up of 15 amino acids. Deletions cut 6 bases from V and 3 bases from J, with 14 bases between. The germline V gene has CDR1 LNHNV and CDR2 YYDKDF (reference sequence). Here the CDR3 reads CATSLDRTPNEKLFF. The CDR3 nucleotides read TGTGCCACCAGTCTTGACAGGACTCCTAATGAAAAACTGTTTTTT.

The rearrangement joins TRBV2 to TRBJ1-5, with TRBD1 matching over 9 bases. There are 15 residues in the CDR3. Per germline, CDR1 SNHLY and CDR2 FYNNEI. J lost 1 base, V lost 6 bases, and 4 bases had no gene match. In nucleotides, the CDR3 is TGTGCCAGCAGACCCGACAGGGGGAGCAATCAGCCCCAGCATTTT. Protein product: CASRPDRGSNQPQHF.

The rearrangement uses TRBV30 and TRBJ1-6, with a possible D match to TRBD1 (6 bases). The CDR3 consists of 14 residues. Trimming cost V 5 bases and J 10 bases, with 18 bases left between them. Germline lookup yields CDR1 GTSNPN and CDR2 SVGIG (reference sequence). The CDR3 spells CAWCIGGQRSPLHF. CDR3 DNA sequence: TGTGCCTGGTGTATAGGTGGACAGAGGTCACCCCTCCACTTT. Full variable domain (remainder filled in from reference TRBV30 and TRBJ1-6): SQTIHQWPATLVQPVGSPLSLECTVEGTSNPNLYWYRQAAGRGLQLLFYSVGIGQISSEVPQNLSASRPQDRQFILSSKKLLLSDSGFYLCAWCIGGQRSPLHFGNGTRLTVT.

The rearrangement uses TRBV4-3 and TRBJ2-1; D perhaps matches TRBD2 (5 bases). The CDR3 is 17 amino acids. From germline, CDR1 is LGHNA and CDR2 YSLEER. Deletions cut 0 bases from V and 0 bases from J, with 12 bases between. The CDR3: CASSQDLTGSSYNEQFF. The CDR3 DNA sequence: TGCGCCAGCAGCCAAGATCTGACGGGAAGCTCCTACAATGAGCAGTTCTTC.

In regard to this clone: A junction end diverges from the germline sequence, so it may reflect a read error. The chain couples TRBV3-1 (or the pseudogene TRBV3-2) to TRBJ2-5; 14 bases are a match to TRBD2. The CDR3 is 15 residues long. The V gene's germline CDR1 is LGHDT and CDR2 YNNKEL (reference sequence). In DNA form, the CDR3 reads TGTGCCAGCAGCCAAGACGCGACTAGCGGGGGGGCCCGGAACTTC. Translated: CASSQDATSGGARNF.

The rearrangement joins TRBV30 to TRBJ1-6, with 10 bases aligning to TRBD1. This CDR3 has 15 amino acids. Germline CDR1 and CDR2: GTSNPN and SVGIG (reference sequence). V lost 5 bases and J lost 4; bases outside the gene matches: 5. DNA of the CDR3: TGTGCCTGGGGGACAGGGGTCGGGTATAATTCACCCCTCCACTTT. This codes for CAWGTGVGYNSPLHF.

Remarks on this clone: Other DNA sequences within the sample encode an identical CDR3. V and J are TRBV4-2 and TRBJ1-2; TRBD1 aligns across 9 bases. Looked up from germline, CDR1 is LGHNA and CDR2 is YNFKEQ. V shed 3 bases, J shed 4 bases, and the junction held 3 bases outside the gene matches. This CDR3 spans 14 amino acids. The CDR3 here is CASSQDRGGYGYTF. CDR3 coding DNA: TGTGCCAGCAGCCAGGACAGGGGAGGCTATGGCTACACCTTC.

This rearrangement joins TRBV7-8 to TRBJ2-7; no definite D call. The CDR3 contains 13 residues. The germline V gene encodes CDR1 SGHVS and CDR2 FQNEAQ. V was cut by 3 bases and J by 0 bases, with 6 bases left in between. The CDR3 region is CASSFELSYEQYF. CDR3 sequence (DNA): TGTGCCAGCAGCTTCGAACTCTCCTACGAGCAGTACTTC.

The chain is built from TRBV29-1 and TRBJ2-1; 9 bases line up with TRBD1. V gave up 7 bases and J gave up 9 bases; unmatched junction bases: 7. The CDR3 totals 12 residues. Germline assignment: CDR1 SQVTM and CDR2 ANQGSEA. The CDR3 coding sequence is TGCAGCGGGGGACAGGGTTTTGTTGAGCAGTTCTTC. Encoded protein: CSGGQGFVEQFF.